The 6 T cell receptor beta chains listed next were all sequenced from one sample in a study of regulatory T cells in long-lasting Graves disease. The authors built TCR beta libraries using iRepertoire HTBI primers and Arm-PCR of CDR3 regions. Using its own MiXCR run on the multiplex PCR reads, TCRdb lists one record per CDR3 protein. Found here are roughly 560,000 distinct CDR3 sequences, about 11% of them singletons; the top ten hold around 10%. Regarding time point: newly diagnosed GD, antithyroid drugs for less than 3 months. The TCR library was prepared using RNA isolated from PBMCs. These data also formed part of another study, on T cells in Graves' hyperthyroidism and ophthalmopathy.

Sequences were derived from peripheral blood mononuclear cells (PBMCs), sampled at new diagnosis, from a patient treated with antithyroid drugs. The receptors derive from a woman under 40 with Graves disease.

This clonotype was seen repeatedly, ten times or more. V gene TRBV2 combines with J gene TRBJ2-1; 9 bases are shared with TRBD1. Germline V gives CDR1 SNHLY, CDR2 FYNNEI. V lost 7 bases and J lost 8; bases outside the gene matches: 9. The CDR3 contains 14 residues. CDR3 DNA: TGTGCCAGCAACATGGACAGGGGTTCCTATGAGCAGTTCTTC. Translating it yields CASNMDRGSYEQFF.

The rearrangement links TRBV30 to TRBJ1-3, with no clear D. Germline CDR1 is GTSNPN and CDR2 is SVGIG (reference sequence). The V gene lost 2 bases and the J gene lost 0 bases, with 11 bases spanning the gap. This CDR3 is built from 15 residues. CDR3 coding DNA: TGTGCCTGGAGTAGGAAGGCAAGCTCTGGAAACACCATATATTTT. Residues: CAWSRKASSGNTIYF.

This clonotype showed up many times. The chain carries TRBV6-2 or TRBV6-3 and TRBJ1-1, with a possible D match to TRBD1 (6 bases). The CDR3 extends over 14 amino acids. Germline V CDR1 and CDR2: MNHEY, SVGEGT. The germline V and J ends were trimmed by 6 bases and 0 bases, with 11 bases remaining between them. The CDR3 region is CASRLGGMNTEAFF. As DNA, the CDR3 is TGTGCCAGCAGACTCGGGGGCATGAACACTGAAGCTTTCTTT.

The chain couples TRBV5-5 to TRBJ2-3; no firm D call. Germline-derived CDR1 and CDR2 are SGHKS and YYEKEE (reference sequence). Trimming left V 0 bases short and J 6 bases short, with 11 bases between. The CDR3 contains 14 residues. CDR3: CASSLGDPLDTQYF. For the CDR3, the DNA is TGTGCCAGCAGCTTGGGAGATCCTCTGGATACGCAGTATTTT.

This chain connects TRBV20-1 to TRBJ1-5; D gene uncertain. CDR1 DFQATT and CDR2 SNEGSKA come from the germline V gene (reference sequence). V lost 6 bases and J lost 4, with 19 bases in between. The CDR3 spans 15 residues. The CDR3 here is CSATSIRARNQPQHF. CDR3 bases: TGCAGTGCCACCTCTATAAGGGCGAGAAATCAGCCCCAGCATTTT.

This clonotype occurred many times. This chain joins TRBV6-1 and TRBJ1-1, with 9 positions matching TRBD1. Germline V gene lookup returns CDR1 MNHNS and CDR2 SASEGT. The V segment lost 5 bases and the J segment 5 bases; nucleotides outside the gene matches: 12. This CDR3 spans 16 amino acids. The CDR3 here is CASSPPRGQGSTEAFF. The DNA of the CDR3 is TGTGCCAGCAGTCCCCCCCGGGGACAGGGAAGTACTGAAGCTTTCTTT.